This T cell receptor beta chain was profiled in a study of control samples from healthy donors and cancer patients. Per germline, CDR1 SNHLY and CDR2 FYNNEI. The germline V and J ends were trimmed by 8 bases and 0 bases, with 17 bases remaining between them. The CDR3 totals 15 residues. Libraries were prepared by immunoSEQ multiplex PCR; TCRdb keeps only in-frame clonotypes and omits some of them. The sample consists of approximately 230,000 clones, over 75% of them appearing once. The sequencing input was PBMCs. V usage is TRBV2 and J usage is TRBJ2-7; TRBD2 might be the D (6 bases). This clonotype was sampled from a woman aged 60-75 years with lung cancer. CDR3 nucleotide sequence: TGTGCCAGCTTGGGACCCTCCGGGAGCTCCTACGAGCAGTACTTC. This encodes CASLGPSGSSYEQYF.